This T cell receptor beta chain was recorded in a study of cytomegalovirus exposure and HLA in healthy donors. The V gene's germline CDR1 is MNHEY and CDR2 SVGAGI. The CDR3 covers 14 residues. V lost 6 bases, J lost 5 bases, and 3 bases stayed unmatched. Overall study results and limits: Because they were indistinguishable, some V segments, including TRBV6-2 and TRBV6-3, were excluded. Most of the TCR beta V segments (in an earlier analysis) were productive either about 90% or about 30% of the time.

About this clone itself: Its target is unknown.

Both 60 Vbeta primers and 13 Jbeta primers went into the PCR. TCRdb keeps only in-frame clones here, not all; method: immunoSEQ multiplex PCR. The sample records some 170,000 clones, approximately 80% being singletons. This clonotype originated in a man in his forties or fifties in good health and CMV-seronegative. This rearrangement joins TRBV6-5 to TRBJ2-4; 11 bases match TRBD1. Sequenced sample: PBMCs. CDR3 sequence (DNA): TGTGCCAGCAGGCTGGACAGGGGGCAAAACATTCAGTACTTC. Protein sequence: CASRLDRGQNIQYF.